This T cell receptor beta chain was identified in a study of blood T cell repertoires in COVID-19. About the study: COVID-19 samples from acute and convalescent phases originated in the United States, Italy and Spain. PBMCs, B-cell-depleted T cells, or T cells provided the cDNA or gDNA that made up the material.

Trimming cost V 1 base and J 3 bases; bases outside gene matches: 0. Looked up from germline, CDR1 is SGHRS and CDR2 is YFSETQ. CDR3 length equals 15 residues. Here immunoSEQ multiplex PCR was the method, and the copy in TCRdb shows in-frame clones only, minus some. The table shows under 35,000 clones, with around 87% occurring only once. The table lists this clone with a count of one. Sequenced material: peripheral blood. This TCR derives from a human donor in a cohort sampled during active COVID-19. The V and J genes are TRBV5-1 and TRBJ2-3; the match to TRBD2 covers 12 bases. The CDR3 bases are TGCGCCAGCAGCTTGACTAGCGGGGGGACAGATACGCAGTATTTT. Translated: CASSLTSGGTDTQYF. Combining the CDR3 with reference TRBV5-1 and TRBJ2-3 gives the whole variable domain KAGVTQTPRYLIKTRGQQVTLSCSPISGHRSVSWYQQTPGQGLQFLFEYFSETQRNKGNFPGRFSGRQFSNSRSEMNVSTLELGDSALYLCASSLTSGGTDTQYFGPGTRLTVL.